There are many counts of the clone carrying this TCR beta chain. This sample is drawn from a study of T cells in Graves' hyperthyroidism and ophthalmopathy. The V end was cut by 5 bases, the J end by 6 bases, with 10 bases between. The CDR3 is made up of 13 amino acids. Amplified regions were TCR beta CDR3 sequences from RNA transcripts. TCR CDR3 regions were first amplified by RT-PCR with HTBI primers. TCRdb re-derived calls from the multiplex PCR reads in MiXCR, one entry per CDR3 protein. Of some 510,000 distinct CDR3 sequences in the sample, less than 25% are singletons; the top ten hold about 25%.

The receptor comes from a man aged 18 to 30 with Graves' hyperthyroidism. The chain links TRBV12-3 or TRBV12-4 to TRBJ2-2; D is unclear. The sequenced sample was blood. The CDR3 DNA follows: TGTGCCAGCAGTCCCGACCGGGCCGGGGAGCTGTTTTTT. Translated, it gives CASSPDRAGELFF.